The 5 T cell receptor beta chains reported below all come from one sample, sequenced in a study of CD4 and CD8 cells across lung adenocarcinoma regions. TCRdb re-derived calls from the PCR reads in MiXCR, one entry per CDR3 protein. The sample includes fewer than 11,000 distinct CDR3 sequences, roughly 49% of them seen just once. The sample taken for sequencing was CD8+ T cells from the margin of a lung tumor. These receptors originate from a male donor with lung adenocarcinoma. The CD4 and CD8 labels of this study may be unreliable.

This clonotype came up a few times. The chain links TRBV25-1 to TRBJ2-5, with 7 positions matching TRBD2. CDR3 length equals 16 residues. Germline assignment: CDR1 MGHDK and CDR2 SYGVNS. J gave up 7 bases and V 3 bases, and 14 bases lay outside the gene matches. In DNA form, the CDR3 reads TGTGCCAGCAGTGAGCAGCGGGGCACTTTTTTCGGGACCCAGTACTTC. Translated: CASSEQRGTFFGTQYF.

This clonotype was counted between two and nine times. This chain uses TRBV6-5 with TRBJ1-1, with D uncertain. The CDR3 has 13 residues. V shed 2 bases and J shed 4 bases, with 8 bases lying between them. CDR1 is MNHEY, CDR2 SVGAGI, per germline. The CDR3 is CASSYAGRTEAFF. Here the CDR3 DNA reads TGTGCCAGCAGTTACGCAGGTCGCACTGAAGCTTTCTTT.

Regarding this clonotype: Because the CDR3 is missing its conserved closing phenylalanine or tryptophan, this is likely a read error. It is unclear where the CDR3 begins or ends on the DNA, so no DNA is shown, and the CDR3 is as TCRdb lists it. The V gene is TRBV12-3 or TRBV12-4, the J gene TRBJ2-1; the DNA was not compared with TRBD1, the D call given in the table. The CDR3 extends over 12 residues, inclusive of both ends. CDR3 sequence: CLTPVLRRRDAT.

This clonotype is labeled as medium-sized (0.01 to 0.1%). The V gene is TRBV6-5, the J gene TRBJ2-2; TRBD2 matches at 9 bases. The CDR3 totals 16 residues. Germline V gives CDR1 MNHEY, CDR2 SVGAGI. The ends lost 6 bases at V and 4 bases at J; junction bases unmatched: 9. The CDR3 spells CASRPPGLAGTGELFF. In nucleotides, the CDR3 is TGTGCCAGCAGACCCCCGGGACTAGCCGGCACCGGGGAGCTGTTTTTT.

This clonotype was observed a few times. The DNA for the CDR3 is TGTGCCAGCAGGGGACAGGGGGCGCGGGATGAGCAGTTCTTC. Translation gives CASRGQGARDEQFF. The V gene is TRBV6-1, the J gene TRBJ2-1; 12 nucleotides match TRBD1. The J segment lost 8 bases and the V segment lost 6 bases, leaving 5 bases of the junction unmatched. Looked up from germline, CDR1 is MNHNS and CDR2 is SASEGT. CDR3 length: 14 residues.